This is a list of T cell receptor beta chains from one sample in a study of T cells in tuberculosis. Generated by immunoSEQ multiplex PCR, the TCRdb table keeps only in-frame clones and is missing some. This sample has around 30,000 clones, with 93% found just once. The source material was PBMCs, sampled at tuberculosis diagnosis. The receptors originated from an adult with tuberculosis. Each CDR3 is given with its conserved first and last residue. Each record gives: D gene, CDR3 length, J gene, clone size, V gene, CDR3 DNA, CDR3 protein. A D gene is named only where the DNA matches it firmly. Clone size appears in some rows only: once, few, many, or a class for an expanded clone.

>TRBD1|14|TRBJ1-1|NA|TRBV6-6
TGTGCCAGCAGTCCGACAGGGGGCGGCACTGAAGCTTTCTTT
CASSPTGGGTEAFF
>NA|15|TRBJ1-4|NA|TRBV11-2
TGTGCCAGCAGCCCTGGGGACATGGTTAATGAAAAACTGTTTTTT
CASSPGDMVNEKLFF
>NA|14|TRBJ2-1|NA|TRBV5-1
TGCGCCAGCAGCTTAGAACAGTCCTACAATGAGCAGTTCTTC
CASSLEQSYNEQFF
>NA|15|TRBJ2-1|NA|TRBV6-5
TGTGCCAGCAGTTATGGGGCGGGGAGTATCAATGAGCAGTTCTTC
CASSYGAGSINEQFF
>TRBD1|15|TRBJ1-1|once|TRBV7-2
TGTGCCAGCAGAGCGACAGGGGGCCTGAACACTGAAGCTTTCTTT
CASRATGGLNTEAFF
>TRBD2|14|TRBJ2-7|NA|TRBV7-2
TGTGCCAGCAGCTGGACTAGCGGGGGAGCGGAGCAGTACTTC
CASSWTSGGAEQYF
>NA|15|TRBJ2-5|NA|TRBV10-3
TGTGCCATCAGTGGAGGGGGGGGTAGCGGAGAGACCCAGTACTTC
CAISGGGGSGETQYF
>NA|16|TRBJ1-5|NA|TRBV27
TGTGCCAGCAGTTTACAGGGGACACCCAAGGATCAGCCCCAGCATTTT
CASSLQGTPKDQPQHF
>TRBD1|15|TRBJ2-2|NA|TRBV5-1
TGCGCCAGCAGATCGCAGGACAGGGGCACCGGGGAGCTGTTTTTT
CASRSQDRGTGELFF
>TRBD2|15|TRBJ2-3|NA|TRBV5-1
TGCGCCAGCACCCCGGGACTAGGAGGGACAGATACGCAGTATTTT
CASTPGLGGTDTQYF
>NA|15|TRBJ2-1|NA|TRBV9
TGTGCCAGCAGCGTAGAGGCTAGCGTCTACAATGAGCAGTTCTTC
CASSVEASVYNEQFF
>NA|13|TRBJ2-7|NA|TRBV7-2
TGTGCCAGCAGCCTGGGCCCCTCCTACGAGCAGTACTTC
CASSLGPSYEQYF
>TRBD1|14|TRBJ2-5|NA|TRBV9
TGTGCCAGCAGCACGGACAGGGCCCAAGAGACCCAGTACTTC
CASSTDRAQETQYF
>NA|14|TRBJ2-3|NA|TRBV7-9
TGTGCCAGCAGTGCGGGACCGAGCACAGATACGCAGTATTTT
CASSAGPSTDTQYF
>TRBD2|17|TRBJ2-7|few|TRBV5-1
TGCGCCAGCAGCCCACAGGGACTAGCGGGGACCTCCTACGAGCAGTACTTC
CASSPQGLAGTSYEQYF
>NA|16|TRBJ2-7|NA|TRBV27
TGTGCCAGCAGTTTATCGGGGCAGGGCTCCTCCTACGAGCAGTACTTC
CASSLSGQGSSYEQYF
>TRBD1|15|TRBJ1-6|NA|TRBV2
TGTGCCAGCAGAGACCGGACAGGGGGTAATTCACCCCTCCACTTT
CASRDRTGGNSPLHF
>NA|14|TRBJ1-5|NA|TRBV9
TGTGCCAGCAGCCCACAGGGAGTTGATCAGCCCCAGCATTTT
CASSPQGVDQPQHF
>TRBD2|18|TRBJ2-6|NA|TRBV7-7
TGTGCCAGCAGCTCCGGGACTAGCGGGATCTCTGGGGCCAACGTCCTGACTTTC
CASSSGTSGISGANVLTF
>TRBD2|16|TRBJ2-1|NA|TRBV30
TGTGCCTGGAGTGGGCAAGGCGGGAGCTTTTACAATGAGCAGTTCTTC
CAWSGQGGSFYNEQFF
>TRBD2|14|TRBJ2-5|NA|TRBV10-3
TGTGCCATCACGGCTAGCGGGGGACAAGAGACCCAGTACTTC
CAITASGGQETQYF
>TRBD2|15|TRBJ2-1|NA|TRBV28
TGTGCCAGCAGTCCCCGGGGACTAGCCCGCAATGAGCAGTTCTTC
CASSPRGLARNEQFF
>TRBD2|15|TRBJ2-1|NA|TRBV2
TGTGCCAGCACCCCCCTAGCGGGAATTTACAATGAGCAGTTCTTC
CASTPLAGIYNEQFF
>NA|14|TRBJ1-2|NA|TRBV28
TGTGCCAGCAGTTTATATCCAGGGGAGGGCGGCTACACCTTC
CASSLYPGEGGYTF